The 19 T cell receptor beta chains listed next were all sequenced from one sample in a study of cytomegalovirus exposure and HLA in healthy donors. PCR involved 60 Vbeta and 13 Jbeta primers. Only in-frame clones appear in the TCRdb table, and some are missing; sequencing was by immunoSEQ multiplex PCR. The table includes roughly 150,000 clones, 60% to 85% detected once. Sample: PBMCs. These receptors all come from a man aged 40-50 years in good health and CMV-seropositive.

CDR3 sequence: CASSLTGGNEQFF. The CDR3 nucleotides read TGTGCCAGCAGCCTTACAGGTGGCAATGAGCAGTTCTTC. The rearrangement joins TRBV5-4 to TRBJ2-1, with a possible D match to TRBD1 (5 bases). Germline V gives CDR1 SGHNT, CDR2 YYREEE (reference sequence). Between the trimmed V and J ends, which lost 4 bases and 6 bases, there was a span of 11 bases. The CDR3 sequence is 13 residues long.

The chain links TRBV9 to TRBJ2-7, with 8 bases aligning to TRBD1. The CDR3 runs to 15 residues. Unmatched junction bases numbered 15, after V lost 4 bases and J lost 9 bases. Germline values: CDR1 SGDLS, CDR2 YYNGEE. The CDR3 DNA follows: TGTGCCAGCAGCCCCCAGGACAGGGCGAATGGTAGGCAGTACTTC. Protein sequence: CASSPQDRANGRQYF.

This clone turned up a few times. Being one base from a much bigger clone, this may be a read error. The chain carries TRBV10-3 and TRBJ1-5; D is unclear. The CDR3 sequence is 16 residues long. V was trimmed by 0 bases and J by 2 bases, leaving 11 bases between them. Germline CDR1 and CDR2: ENHRY and SYGVKD. CDR3 sequence: CAISESAGFGNQPQHF. The CDR3 DNA is TGTGCCATCAGTGAGTCGGCGGGGTTTGGCAATCAGCCCCAGCATTTT.

V and J are TRBV2 and TRBJ2-5, with unresolved D. The V end was cut by 9 bases, the J end by 2 bases, with 7 bases between. Germline-derived CDR1 and CDR2 are SNHLY and FYNNEI. The CDR3 contains 11 residues. The CDR3 sequence is CARGPQETQYF. In DNA, the CDR3 is TGTGCCAGGGGCCCTCAAGAGACCCAGTACTTC.

The CDR3 is CASSQDGGASSYEQYF. Here the CDR3 DNA reads TGTGCCAGCAGCCAAGATGGGGGGGCCAGCTCCTACGAGCAGTACTTC. The rearrangement links TRBV4-2 to TRBJ2-7; possibly TRBD2 for D (7 bases). Germline lookup yields CDR1 LGHNA and CDR2 YNFKEQ. Trimming stripped 0 bases from V and 0 bases from J, with 12 bases between. The CDR3 has 16 amino acids.

The chain carries TRBV5-5 and TRBJ2-5; unclear D gene. The CDR3 has 13 residues. Germline CDR1 SGHKS, CDR2 YYEKEE (reference sequence). Trimming stripped 2 bases from V and 0 bases from J, with 5 bases between. In nucleotides, the CDR3 is TGTGCCAGCAGCTTCCCGTACCAAGAGACCCAGTACTTC. It specifies CASSFPYQETQYF.

The chain employs TRBV18 and TRBJ2-7, with D possibly TRBD2 on 5 matching bases. V gave up 3 bases and J gave up 3 bases, with 9 bases separating them. The CDR3 is made up of 13 amino acids. The germline V gene encodes CDR1 KGHSH and CDR2 LQKENI. CDR3 amino acids: CASSPRTDYEQYF. For the CDR3, the DNA is TGTGCCAGCTCACCCCGGACTGACTACGAGCAGTACTTC.

This clone was picked up a small number of times. The V gene is TRBV4-1, the J gene TRBJ2-1, with 10 bases that match TRBD2. V lost 3 bases and J lost 5; bases outside the gene matches: 7. Germline V lookup: CDR1 MGHRA, CDR2 YSYEKL. This CDR3 contains 16 residues. CDR3: CASSQGTGTSDNEQFF. In DNA, the CDR3 is TGCGCCAGCAGCCAGGGGACCGGGACTAGCGACAATGAGCAGTTCTTC.

V usage is TRBV6-1 and J usage is TRBJ1-5; D might be TRBD1 (6 bases). V lost 3 bases and J 15 bases, leaving 18 bases between the germline ends. The CDR3 has 13 residues. Looked up from germline, CDR1 is MNHNS and CDR2 is SASEGT. CDR3 region: CASSDRGSERWHF. In DNA form, the CDR3 reads TGTGCCAGCAGTGATAGGGGGTCCGAACGTTGGCATTTT.

This clone has more than one count but fewer than ten. The chain has TRBV5-1 and TRBJ2-1, with a weak D call TRBD2 (6 bases). Between the trimmed V and J ends, which lost 3 bases and 8 bases, there was a span of 9 bases. The CDR3 contains 12 residues. Germline assignment: CDR1 SGHRS and CDR2 YFSETQ. CDR3 residues: CASSSSGHEQFF. The CDR3 region has the DNA TGCGCCAGCAGCTCGAGCGGGCATGAGCAGTTCTTC.

This sequence joins TRBV5-1 and TRBJ2-2; 10 bases agree with TRBD1. The germline gives CDR1 SGHRS, CDR2 YFSETQ. The CDR3 runs to 15 residues. Trimming at V came to 5 bases and at J to 6 bases, leaving 7 bases not matched to a gene. In DNA, the CDR3 is TGCGCCAGCAGTCCGGGACAGGGGAATGCCGGGGAGCTGTTTTTT. Encoded protein: CASSPGQGNAGELFF. Complete variable domain (other parts from reference TRBV5-1 and TRBJ2-2): KAGVTQTPRYLIKTRGQQVTLSCSPISGHRSVSWYQQTPGQGLQFLFEYFSETQRNKGNFPGRFSGRQFSNSRSEMNVSTLELGDSALYLCASSPGQGNAGELFFGEGSRLTVL.

This chain uses TRBV5-1 with TRBJ2-5; 10 bases agree with TRBD1. Germline CDR1 and CDR2: SGHRS and YFSETQ. The CDR3 loop spans 15 amino acids. J was trimmed by 4 bases and V by 0 bases; bases with no gene match: 3. This chain's CDR3 is CASSLGTGGLETQYF. For the CDR3, the DNA is TGCGCCAGCAGCTTGGGGACAGGGGGTTTAGAGACCCAGTACTTC.

The gene calls are TRBV10-1 and TRBJ2-1; 9 nucleotides align to TRBD2. V was clipped by 6 bases and J by 6 bases; unmatched bases: 9. Germline assignment: CDR1 WNHNN and CDR2 SYGVQD (reference sequence). The CDR3 covers 15 residues. CDR3 in DNA: TGCGCCAGCAGCCTAGCGGGAAGTACTGGCAATGAGCAGTTCTTC. Amino acids: CASSLAGSTGNEQFF.

The chain joins TRBV11-2 to TRBJ2-2; 8 bases match TRBD1. This CDR3 is 18 amino acids long. The germline CDR1 and CDR2 sequences are SGHAT and FQNNGV. Trimming took 5 bases from V and 1 from J; bases not matched to a gene: 12. The CDR3 loop reads CASSIRTGRYLNTGELFF. The CDR3 region has the DNA TGTGCCAGCAGCATAAGGACAGGGCGCTACTTGAACACCGGGGAGCTGTTTTTT.

The chain couples TRBV4-3 to TRBJ1-4; the D gene is possibly TRBD1 (5 bases). Trimming cost V 0 bases and J 4 bases, with 9 bases left between them. The germline gives CDR1 LGHNA, CDR2 YSLEER. This CDR3 has 15 amino acids. The chain's CDR3 is CASSQEKGINEKLFF. The CDR3 nucleotides read TGCGCCAGCAGCCAAGAGAAGGGGATTAATGAAAAACTGTTTTTT.

The chain links TRBV12-5 to TRBJ1-2; D possibly corresponds to TRBD1 (5 bases). The CDR3 has 16 residues. Germline CDR1 is LGHNT and CDR2 is FRNRAP. Trimming pared 0 bases from V and 6 bases from J, leaving 17 bases between. The CDR3 spells CASGLVNYGTGDGYTF. In nucleotides, the CDR3 is TGTGCTAGTGGTTTGGTCAACTATGGGACTGGGGATGGCTACACCTTC.

This rearrangement joins TRBV11-2 to TRBJ2-1, with a possible D match to TRBD2 (6 bases). V lost 5 bases to trimming and J lost 14 bases, with 16 bases between them. The CDR3 covers 12 residues. Germline V gene data show CDR1 as SGHAT and CDR2 as FQNNGV. The DNA for the CDR3 is TGTGCCAGCAGCCCATCATCTAGCGTGGAGTTCTTC. This sequence encodes CASSPSSSVEFF.

The chain has TRBV5-1 and TRBJ1-4; 8 positions agree with TRBD1. Germline trimming cut 4 bases from V and 7 bases from J; bases unmatched to any gene: 9. Germline lookup yields CDR1 SGHRS and CDR2 YFSETQ. This CDR3 is 15 amino acids long. CDR3 protein: CASSPGQGGGEKLFF. The DNA of the CDR3 is TGCGCCAGCAGCCCCGGACAGGGAGGTGGTGAAAAACTGTTTTTT. Variable domain in full (rest from reference TRBV5-1 and TRBJ1-4): KAGVTQTPRYLIKTRGQQVTLSCSPISGHRSVSWYQQTPGQGLQFLFEYFSETQRNKGNFPGRFSGRQFSNSRSEMNVSTLELGDSALYLCASSPGQGGGEKLFFGSGTQLSVL.

The chain has TRBV10-3 and TRBJ2-7; D may be TRBD1 (5 bases). The ends were cut back, 6 bases at V and 4 bases at J, with 16 bases in the middle. The CDR3 has 14 amino acids. The germline CDR1 and CDR2 sequences are ENHRY and SYGVKD. The CDR3 reads CAISSRANEYEQYF. CDR3 nucleotide sequence: TGTGCCATCAGCTCCAGGGCCAATGAGTACGAGCAGTACTTC.